This T cell receptor (beta chain) was sequenced during a study of T cells in Graves' hyperthyroidism and ophthalmopathy. General study findings and limits: Separating ophthalmopathy from stable hyperthyroidism was achieved by a 13 V-J model. Before onset, by a median of approximately 5.9 months, the model predicted ophthalmopathy. Most expanded thyroid clonotypes above 0.001 recurred in blood.

TCR beta CDR3 regions were amplified from RNA. First-round RT-PCR of the TCR CDR3 relied on the HTBI primer set. TCRdb redid the calling of the multiplex PCR reads with MiXCR, one entry per CDR3 protein. The top ten hold about a sixth of the sample, which has approximately 710,000 distinct CDR3 sequences, approximately 15% seen once. In this sample, this clonotype turned up many times. The antigen is undetermined. What was sequenced was blood. This TCR came from a man between 50 and 59 years old with Graves' hyperthyroidism.

The DNA of the CDR3 is TGTGCCGTGACGAGAACTAGCGAATACAATGAGCAGTTCTTC. It is translated as CAVTRTSEYNEQFF. The chain uses TRBV11-2 and TRBJ2-1, with 7 positions matching TRBD2. J gave up 4 bases and V 11 bases, and 11 bases lay outside the gene matches. Germline values: CDR1 SGHAT, CDR2 FQNNGV. This CDR3 region has 14 residues.